This T cell receptor beta chain was sequenced in a study of human T cells and chemical hapten exposure. Looking at the study overall: How much TCR each sample yielded varied, mostly because pooled library volumes differed slightly.

Someone pulled total RNA out of unfractionated whole blood. As the library was built, unique molecular identifiers were attached to individual cDNA molecules. Per the original data handling: Samples contained a median of about 96,000 TCRs, with a range of roughly 20,000 to 700,000. TCRdb independently ran MiXCR on the reads; one entry per CDR3 protein. These V and J calls derive from TCRdb rather than the authors' analysis. The sample lists 120,000 or so distinct CDR3 sequences, over 7.5% occurring once. Study-wide results and caveats: Once DPC sensitization occurred, TCRs above 1 in 1000 frequency showed no change.

Looked up from germline, CDR1 is SGHTA and CDR2 is FQGTGA. Trimming at V came to 5 bases and at J to 5 bases, leaving 8 bases not matched to a gene. The CDR3 loop spans 15 amino acids. This clonotype occurred many times. Its antigen remains unknown. Sequencing used whole blood. The rearrangement uses TRBV7-3 and TRBJ1-1; 10 bases fit TRBD1. This receptor was identified in a human donor in good health. Some clones in this sample may be carry-over from other donors' samples. DNA for the CDR3: TGTGCCAGCAGCGCGACAGGGGGCGGAGGGACTGAAGCTTTCTTT. It yields the protein CASSATGGGGTEAFF.